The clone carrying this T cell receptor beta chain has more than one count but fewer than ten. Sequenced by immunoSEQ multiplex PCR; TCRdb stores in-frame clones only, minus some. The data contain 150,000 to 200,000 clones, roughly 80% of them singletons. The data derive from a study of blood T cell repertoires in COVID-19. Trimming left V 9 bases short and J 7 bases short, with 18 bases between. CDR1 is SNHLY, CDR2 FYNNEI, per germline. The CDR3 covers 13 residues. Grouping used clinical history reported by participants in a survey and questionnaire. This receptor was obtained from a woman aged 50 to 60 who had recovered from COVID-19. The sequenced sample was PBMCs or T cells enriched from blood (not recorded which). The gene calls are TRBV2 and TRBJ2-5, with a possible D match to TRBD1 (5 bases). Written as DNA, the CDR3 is TGTGCCAGTAAAGACAGTGCCTCGGGGACCCAGTACTTC. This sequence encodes CASKDSASGTQYF.